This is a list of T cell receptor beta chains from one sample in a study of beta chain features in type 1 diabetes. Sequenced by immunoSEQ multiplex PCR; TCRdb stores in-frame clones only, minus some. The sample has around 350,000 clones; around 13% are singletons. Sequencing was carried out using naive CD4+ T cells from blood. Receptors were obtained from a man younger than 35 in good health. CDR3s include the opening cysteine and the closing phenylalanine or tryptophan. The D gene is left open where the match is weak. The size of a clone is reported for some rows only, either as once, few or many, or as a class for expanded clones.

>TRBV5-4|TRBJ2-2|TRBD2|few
TGTGCCAGCAGCTCACAGCGGGGTGGGACCGGGGAGCTGTTTTTT
CASSSQRGGTGELFF
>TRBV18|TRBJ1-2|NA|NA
TGTGCCAGCTCACCAGGGGCGGCACCCAGGTCCTATGGCTACACCTTC
CASSPGAAPRSYGYTF
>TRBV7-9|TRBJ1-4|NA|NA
TGTGCCAGCAGTCAAAATGGGCCAGGGTTTAATGAAAAACTGTTTTTT
CASSQNGPGFNEKLFF
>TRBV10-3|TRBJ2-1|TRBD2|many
TGTGCCATCAGTCGGGGGGATGAGCAGTTCTTC
CAISRGDEQFF
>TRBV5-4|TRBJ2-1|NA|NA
TGTGCCAGCAGCAAGACTGCCAGCTCCTACAATGAGCAGTTCTTC
CASSKTASSYNEQFF
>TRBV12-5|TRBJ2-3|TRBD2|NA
TGTGCTAGTGCCCTAGCGGGTATCACAGATACGCAGTATTTT
CASALAGITDTQYF
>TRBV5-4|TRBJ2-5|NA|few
TGTGCCAGCAGCCCAGGGGGGGAGACCCAGTACTTC
CASSPGGETQYF
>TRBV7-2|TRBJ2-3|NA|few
TGTGCCAGCAGCTTACAGGGTAATGGCGCAGATACGCAGTATTTT
CASSLQGNGADTQYF
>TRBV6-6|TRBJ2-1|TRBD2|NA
TGTGCCAGCAGTTACCCAGGACTAGGGATTTACAATGAGCAGTTCTTC
CASSYPGLGIYNEQFF
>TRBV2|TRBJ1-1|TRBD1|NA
TGTGCCAGCAGTGAAACACAGGGGCGGAGGACTGAAGCTTTCTTT
CASSETQGRRTEAFF
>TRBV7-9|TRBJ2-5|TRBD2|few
TGTGCCAGCAGCCAGCGGCGGGGGCGGGAGGGAGAGACCCAGTACTTC
CASSQRRGREGETQYF
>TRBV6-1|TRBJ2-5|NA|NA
TGTGCCAGCGCCCATCTAGCGTCCCAAGAGACCCAGTACTTC
CASAHLASQETQYF
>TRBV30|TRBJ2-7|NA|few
TGTGCCTGGAGTGGCAGGCCAGCCGAGCAGTACTTC
CAWSGRPAEQYF
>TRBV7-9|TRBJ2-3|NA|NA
TGTGCCAGCAGCTTAGGGGGCGGTCCCCTAAATACGCAGTATTTT
CASSLGGGPLNTQYF
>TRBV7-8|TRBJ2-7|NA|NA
TGTGCCAGCAGCTTATTTACGGGTTTCACCACGGGTGAGCAGTACTTC
CASSLFTGFTTGEQYF
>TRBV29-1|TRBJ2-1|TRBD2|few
TGCAGCGTTGAGGCCCCCGGGACTAGCGGGACACGATCCTACAATGAGCAGTTCTTC
CSVEAPGTSGTRSYNEQFF
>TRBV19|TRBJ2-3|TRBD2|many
TGTGCCAGTAGCTCAAGACTAGCGGGAGCAGATACGCAGTATTTT
CASSSRLAGADTQYF
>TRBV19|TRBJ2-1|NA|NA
TGTGCCAGTAACCGCCCAGCGGCCAACAATGAGCAGTTCTTC
CASNRPAANNEQFF
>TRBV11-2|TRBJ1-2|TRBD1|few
TGTGCCAGCAGCTTAGATGTCACAGGGGGCGCGATCTATGGCTACACCTTC
CASSLDVTGGAIYGYTF
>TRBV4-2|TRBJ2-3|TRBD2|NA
TGTGCCAGCAGCCAAGTTCGTGGGCTAGCGGACACAGATACGCAGTATTTT
CASSQVRGLADTDTQYF
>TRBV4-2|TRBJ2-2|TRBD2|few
TGTGCCAGCAGCTCTCGGGAGGGGAACACCGGGGAGCTGTTTTTT
CASSSREGNTGELFF
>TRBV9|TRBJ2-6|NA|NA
TGTGCCAGCAGCGTCTTTCCACGCCGTTCTACAGCTGGGGCCAACGTCCTGACTTTC
CASSVFPRRSTAGANVLTF
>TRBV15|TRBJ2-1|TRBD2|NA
TGTGCCACCAGCAGAGATAGCGGGGGGGCCTTTGAGCAGTTCTTC
CATSRDSGGAFEQFF
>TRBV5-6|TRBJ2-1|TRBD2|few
TGTGCCAGCAGCGGCGGACTAGGCGGCAATGAGCAGTTCTTC
CASSGGLGGNEQFF
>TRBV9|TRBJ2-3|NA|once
TGTGCCAGCAGCGTAGGAGCGGGCTTAGACTCAGATACGCAGTATTTT
CASSVGAGLDSDTQYF
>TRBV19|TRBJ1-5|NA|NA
TGTGCCAGTAGTGTGAGTAGCAATCAGCCCCAGCATTTT
CASSVSSNQPQHF
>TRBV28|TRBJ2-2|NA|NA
TGTGCCAGCAGTGTACAGGGCGGAATTACCGGGGAGCTGTTTTTT
CASSVQGGITGELFF
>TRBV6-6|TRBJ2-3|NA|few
TGTGCCAGCAGTTACTTACAGGGTGGCACAGATACGCAGTATTTT
CASSYLQGGTDTQYF
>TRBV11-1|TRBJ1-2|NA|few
TGTGCCAGCAGCTTAGCCGGGGATGGCTACACCTTC
CASSLAGDGYTF
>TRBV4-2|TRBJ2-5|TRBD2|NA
TGTGCCAGCAGCCAAGGGGCGGGAGGAGAGACCCAGTACTTC
CASSQGAGGETQYF
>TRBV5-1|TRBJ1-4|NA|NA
TGCGCCAGCAGCTTGTCCGGGTTCGGCGAAAAACTGTTTTTT
CASSLSGFGEKLFF
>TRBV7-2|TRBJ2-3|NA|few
TGTGCCAGCAGCTACCGACTATTAGATACGCAGTATTTT
CASSYRLLDTQYF
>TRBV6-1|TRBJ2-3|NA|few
TGTGCCAGCAGCTCTGAGGACAGACTTACGCAGTATTTT
CASSSEDRLTQYF
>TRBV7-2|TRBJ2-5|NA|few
TGTGCCAGCAGCTCGCGGGACCCCGACCAAGAGACCCAGTACTTC
CASSSRDPDQETQYF
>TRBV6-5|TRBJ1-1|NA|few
TGTGCCAGCAGACGCCTCCTCCGGGACACAGCTTTCTTT
CASRRLLRDTAFF
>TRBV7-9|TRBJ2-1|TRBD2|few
TGTGCCAGCATCCACGGGGGGGGCTCCTACAATGAGCAGTTCTTC
CASIHGGGSYNEQFF
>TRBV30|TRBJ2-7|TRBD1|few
TGTGCCCTAGGACAGGGGGCCTACGAGCAGTACTTC
CALGQGAYEQYF
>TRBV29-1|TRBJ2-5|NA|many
TGCAGCGTTGATCCCGGGGGGCTTGAAGAGACCCAGTACTTC
CSVDPGGLEETQYF
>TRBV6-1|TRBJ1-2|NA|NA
TGTGCCAGCAGTCTGGAGGAATTTAATGGCTACACCTTC
CASSLEEFNGYTF
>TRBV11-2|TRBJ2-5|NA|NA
TGTGCCAGCAGCTTAGCAGGGACTCAAGAGACCCAGTACTTC
CASSLAGTQETQYF
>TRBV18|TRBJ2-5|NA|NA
TGTGCCAGCTCCCGAGACAGTCAAGAGACCCAGTACTTC
CASSRDSQETQYF
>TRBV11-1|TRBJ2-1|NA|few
TGTGCCAGCAGTCGCCAGGCTAATTACAATGAGCAGTTCTTC
CASSRQANYNEQFF